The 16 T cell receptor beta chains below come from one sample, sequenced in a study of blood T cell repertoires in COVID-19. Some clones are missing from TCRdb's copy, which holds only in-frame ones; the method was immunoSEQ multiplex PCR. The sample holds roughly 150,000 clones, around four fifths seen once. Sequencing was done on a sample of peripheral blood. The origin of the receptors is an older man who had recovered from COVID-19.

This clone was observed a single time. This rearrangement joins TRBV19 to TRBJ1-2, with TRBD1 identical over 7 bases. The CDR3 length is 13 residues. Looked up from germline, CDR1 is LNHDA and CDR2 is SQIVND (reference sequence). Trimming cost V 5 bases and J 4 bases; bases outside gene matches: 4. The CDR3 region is CASSGTESYGYTF. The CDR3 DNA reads TGTGCCAGTAGTGGGACAGAGAGCTATGGCTACACCTTC.

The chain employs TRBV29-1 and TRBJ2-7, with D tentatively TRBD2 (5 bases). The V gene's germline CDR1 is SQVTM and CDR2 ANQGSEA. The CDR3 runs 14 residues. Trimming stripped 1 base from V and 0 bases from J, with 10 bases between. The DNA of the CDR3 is TGCAGCGTTGAAGGGGGAGAGAGCTCCTACGAGCAGTACTTC. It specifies CSVEGGESSYEQYF.

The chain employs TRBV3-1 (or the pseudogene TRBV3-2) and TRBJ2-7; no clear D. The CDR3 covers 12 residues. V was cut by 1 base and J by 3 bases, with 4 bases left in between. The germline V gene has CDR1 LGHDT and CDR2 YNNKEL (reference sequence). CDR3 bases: TGTGCCAGCAGCCAAGTGAGCTACGAGCAGTACTTC. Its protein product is CASSQVSYEQYF.

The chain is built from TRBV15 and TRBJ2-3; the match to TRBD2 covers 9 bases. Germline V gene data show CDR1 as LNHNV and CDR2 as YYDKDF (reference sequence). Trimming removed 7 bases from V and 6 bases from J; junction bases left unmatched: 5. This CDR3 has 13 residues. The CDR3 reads CATMAGGADTQYF. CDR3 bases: TGTGCCACCATGGCGGGAGGGGCCGATACGCAGTATTTT.

CDR3 region: CASSDTGTGGTEAFF. The CDR3 nucleotides read TGTGCCAGCAGTGATACGGGGACAGGGGGCACTGAAGCTTTCTTT. The V call is TRBV2, the J call TRBJ1-1, with 11 bases identical to TRBD1. Germline lookup yields CDR1 SNHLY and CDR2 FYNNEI. V gave up 3 bases and J gave up 4 bases; unmatched junction bases: 4. The CDR3 spans 15 residues. The complete variable domain, with remaining parts taken from reference TRBV2 and TRBJ1-1, reads EPEVTQTPSHQVTQMGQEVILRCVPISNHLYFYWYRQILGQKVEFLVSFYNNEISEKSEIFDDQFSVERPDGSNFTLKIRSTKLEDSAMYFCASSDTGTGGTEAFFGQGTRLTVV.

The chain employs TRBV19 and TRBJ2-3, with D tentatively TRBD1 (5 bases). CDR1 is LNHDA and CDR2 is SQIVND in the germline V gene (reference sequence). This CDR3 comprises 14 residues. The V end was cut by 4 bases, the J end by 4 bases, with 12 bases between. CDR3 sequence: CASSTQGSSDTQYF. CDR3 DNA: TGTGCCAGTAGTACCCAGGGTAGTTCAGATACGCAGTATTTT.

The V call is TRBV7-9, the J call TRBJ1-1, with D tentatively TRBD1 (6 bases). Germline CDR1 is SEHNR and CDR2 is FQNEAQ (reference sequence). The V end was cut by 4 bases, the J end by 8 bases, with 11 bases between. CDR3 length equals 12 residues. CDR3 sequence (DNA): TGTGCCAGCAGCTCAGGGAGGGGGGAAGCTTTCTTT. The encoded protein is CASSSGRGEAFF.

CDR3 coding DNA: TGTGCCAGCAGTCCTGGCCGGACAGGGTTTGGCTACACCTTC. Protein sequence: CASSPGRTGFGYTF. The rearrangement links TRBV2 to TRBJ1-2; 8 bases align to TRBD1. Germline V gene sequence: CDR1 SNHLY, CDR2 FYNNEI. After removal of 5 bases from V and 7 bases from J, the junction contained 9 bases not matched to a gene. The CDR3 has 14 residues. The whole variable domain, remainder taken from reference TRBV2 and TRBJ1-2, is EPEVTQTPSHQVTQMGQEVILRCVPISNHLYFYWYRQILGQKVEFLVSFYNNEISEKSEIFDDQFSVERPDGSNFTLKIRSTKLEDSAMYFCASSPGRTGFGYTFGSGTRLTVV.

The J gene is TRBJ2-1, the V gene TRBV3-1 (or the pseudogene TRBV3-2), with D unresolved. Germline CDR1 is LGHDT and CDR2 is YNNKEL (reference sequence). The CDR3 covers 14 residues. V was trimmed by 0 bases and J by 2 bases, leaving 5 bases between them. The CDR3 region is CASSQEQTYNEQFF. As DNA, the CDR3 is TGTGCCAGCAGCCAAGAGCAGACCTACAATGAGCAGTTCTTC.

The CDR3 protein is CASSVGGSSNQPQHF. Written as DNA, the CDR3 is TGTGCCAGCAGCGTGGGGGGTTCAAGCAATCAGCCCCAGCATTTT. The genes are TRBV9 and TRBJ1-5, with D maybe TRBD1 (5 bases). The CDR3 is 15 residues long. The germline CDR1 and CDR2 sequences are SGDLS and YYNGEE. The V end lost 2 bases, the J end lost 1 base, and 10 bases lay between the germline ends.

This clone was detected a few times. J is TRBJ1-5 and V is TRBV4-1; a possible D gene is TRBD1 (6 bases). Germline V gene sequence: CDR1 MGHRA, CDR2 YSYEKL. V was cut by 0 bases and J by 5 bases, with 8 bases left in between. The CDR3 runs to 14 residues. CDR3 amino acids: CASSQDGQYQPQHF. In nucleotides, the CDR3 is TGCGCCAGCAGCCAAGACGGACAGTATCAGCCCCAGCATTTT.

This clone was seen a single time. CDR3 amino acids: CASSRWGLAGEGSTDTQYF. As DNA, the CDR3 is TGTGCCAGCTCACGTTGGGGACTAGCGGGAGAGGGTAGCACAGATACGCAGTATTTT. The chain employs TRBV18 and TRBJ2-3; 14 nucleotides align to TRBD2. Germline CDR1 and CDR2: KGHSH and LQKENI. V lost 4 bases, J lost 0 bases, and 9 bases stayed unmatched. This CDR3 is built from 19 residues.

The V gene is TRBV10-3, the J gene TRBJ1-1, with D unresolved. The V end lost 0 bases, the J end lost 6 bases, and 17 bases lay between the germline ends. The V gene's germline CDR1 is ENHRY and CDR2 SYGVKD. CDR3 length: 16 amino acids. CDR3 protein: CAISESAADVGAEAFF. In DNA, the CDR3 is TGTGCCATCAGTGAGTCGGCAGCGGACGTAGGTGCTGAAGCTTTCTTT.

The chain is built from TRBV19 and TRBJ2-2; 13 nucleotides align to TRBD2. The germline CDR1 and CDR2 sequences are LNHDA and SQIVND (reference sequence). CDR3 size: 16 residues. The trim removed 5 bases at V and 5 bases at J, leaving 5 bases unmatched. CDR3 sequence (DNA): TGTGCCAGTAGTGCCCGACTAGCGGGAGGTACCGGGGAGCTGTTTTTT. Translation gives CASSARLAGGTGELFF.

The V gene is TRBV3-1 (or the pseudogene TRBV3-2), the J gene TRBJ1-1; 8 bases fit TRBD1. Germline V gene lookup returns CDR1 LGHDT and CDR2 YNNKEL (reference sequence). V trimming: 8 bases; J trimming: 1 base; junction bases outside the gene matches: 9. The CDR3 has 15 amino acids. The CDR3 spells CASHEQGAANTEAFF. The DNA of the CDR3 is TGTGCCAGCCATGAGCAGGGGGCCGCGAACACTGAAGCTTTCTTT.

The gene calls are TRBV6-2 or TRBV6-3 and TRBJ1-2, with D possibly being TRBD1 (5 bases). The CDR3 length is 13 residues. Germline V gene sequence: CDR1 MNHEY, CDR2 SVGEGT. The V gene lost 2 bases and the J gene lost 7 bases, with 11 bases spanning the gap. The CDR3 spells CASSYGARIGYTF. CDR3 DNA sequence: TGTGCCAGCAGTTACGGGGCACGGATTGGCTACACCTTC.